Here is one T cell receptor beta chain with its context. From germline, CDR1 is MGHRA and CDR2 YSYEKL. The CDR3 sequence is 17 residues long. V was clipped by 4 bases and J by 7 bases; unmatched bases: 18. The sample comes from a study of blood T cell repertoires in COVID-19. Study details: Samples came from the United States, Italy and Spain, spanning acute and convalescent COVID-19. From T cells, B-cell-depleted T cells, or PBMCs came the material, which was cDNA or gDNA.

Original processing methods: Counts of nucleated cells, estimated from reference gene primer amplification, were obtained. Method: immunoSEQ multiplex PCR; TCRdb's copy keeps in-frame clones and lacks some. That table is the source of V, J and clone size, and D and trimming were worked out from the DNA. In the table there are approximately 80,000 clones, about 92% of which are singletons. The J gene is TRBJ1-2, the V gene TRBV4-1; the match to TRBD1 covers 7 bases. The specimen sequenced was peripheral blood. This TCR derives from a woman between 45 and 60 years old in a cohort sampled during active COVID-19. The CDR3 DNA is TGCGCCAGCAGCCCCGGACAGGCCTATATGATCTATGGTGGCTACACCTTC. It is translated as CASSPGQAYMIYGGYTF.